The 5 T cell receptor beta chains reported below all come from one sample, sequenced in a study of blood T cell repertoires in COVID-19. The protocol was immunoSEQ multiplex PCR, while the TCRdb copy is restricted to in-frame clones and leaves out a portion. The sample records roughly 260,000 clones, approximately 79% being singletons. The specimen sequenced was peripheral blood. The receptors originated from a woman older than 75 with active or convalescent COVID-19.

The chain couples TRBV7-9 to TRBJ2-1; 12 bases match TRBD2. CDR1 and CDR2 (germline): SEHNR, FQNEAQ (reference sequence). Trimming at V came to 2 bases and at J to 8 bases, leaving 4 bases not matched to a gene. The CDR3 runs to 15 residues. CDR3 protein: CASSLRLAGGDEQFF. The CDR3 coding sequence is TGTGCCAGCAGCTTAAGGCTAGCGGGAGGGGATGAGCAGTTCTTC. The full variable domain, rest sourced from reference TRBV7-9 and TRBJ2-1, is DTGVSQNPRHKITKRGQNVTFRCDPISEHNRLYWYRQTLGQGPEFLTYFQNEAQLEKSRLLSDRFSAERPKGSFSTLEIQRTEQGDSAMYLCASSLRLAGGDEQFFGPGTRLTVL.

The sample holds a few counts of this clone. This chain connects TRBV10-3 to TRBJ2-7; 8 nucleotides agree with TRBD1. In germline, CDR1 is ENHRY, CDR2 SYGVKD. There are 14 residues in the CDR3. Unmatched junction bases numbered 6, after V lost 7 bases and J lost 1 base. CDR3: CAITPDRDSYEQYF. The CDR3 DNA sequence: TGTGCCATCACCCCGGACAGGGATTCCTACGAGCAGTACTTC.

In its sample, this clone was seen a few times. The gene calls are TRBV19 and TRBJ1-6, with 10 positions matching TRBD1. The germline V gene has CDR1 LNHDA and CDR2 SQIVND (reference sequence). The CDR3 contains 14 residues. With V trimmed by 7 bases and J by 9 bases, 6 bases remained unmatched. The CDR3 sequence is CASTLTGGRSPLHF. DNA for the CDR3: TGTGCCAGTACCCTGACAGGGGGCCGTTCACCCCTCCACTTT.

This rearrangement joins TRBV28 to TRBJ2-7; 7 bases line up with TRBD1. The CDR3 length is 15 residues. V lost 3 bases to trimming and J lost 0 bases; unmatched junction nucleotides: 5. Germline V gene lookup returns CDR1 MDHEN and CDR2 SYDVKM. The CDR3 sequence: CASSFSTGASYEQYF. In DNA, the CDR3 is TGTGCCAGCAGTTTTTCAACAGGGGCCTCCTACGAGCAGTACTTC.

The chain carries TRBV5-1 and TRBJ2-4; the match to TRBD1 covers 9 bases. V shed 2 bases and J 5 bases; nucleotides not matched to a gene: 2. In germline, CDR1 is SGHRS, CDR2 YFSETQ. The CDR3 has 14 amino acids. CDR3 region: CASSLQGAENIQYF. The CDR3 nucleotides are TGCGCCAGCAGCTTACAGGGGGCTGAAAACATTCAGTACTTC.